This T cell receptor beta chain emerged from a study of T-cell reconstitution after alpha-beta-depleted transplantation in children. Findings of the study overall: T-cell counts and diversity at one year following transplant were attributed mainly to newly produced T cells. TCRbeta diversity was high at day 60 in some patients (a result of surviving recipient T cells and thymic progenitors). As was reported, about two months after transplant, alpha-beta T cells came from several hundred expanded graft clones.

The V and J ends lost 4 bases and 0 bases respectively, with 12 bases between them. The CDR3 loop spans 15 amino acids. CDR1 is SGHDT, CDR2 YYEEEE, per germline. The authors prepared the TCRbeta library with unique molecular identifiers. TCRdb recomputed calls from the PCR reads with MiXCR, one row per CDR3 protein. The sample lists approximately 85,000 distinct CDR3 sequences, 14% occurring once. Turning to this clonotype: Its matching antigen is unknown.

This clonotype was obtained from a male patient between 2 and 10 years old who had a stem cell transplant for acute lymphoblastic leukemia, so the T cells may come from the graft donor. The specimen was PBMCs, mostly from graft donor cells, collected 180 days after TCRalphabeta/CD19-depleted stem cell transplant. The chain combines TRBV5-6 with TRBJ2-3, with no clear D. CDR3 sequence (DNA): TGTGCCAGCAGCCCAGCAGGCAGGAGCACAGATACGCAGTATTTT. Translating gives CASSPAGRSTDTQYF.